This TCR beta chain appears in the sequencing data of a study of vaccination and CD4 T cells after COVID-19 (dated by TCRdb to 2021 to 2024). About the investigation overall: Convalescent patients had a positive SARS-CoV-2 result on nasal swab PCR, and of these patients, nine had mild disease and one had severe disease. The convalescent cohort included six males and four females, with two Hispanic individuals, seven Caucasians, two Asians and one multiracial person. The time from the second vaccine dose to post-vaccine blood sampling had a median of approximately 72 days and ranged from about 13 to 250 days. Post-COVID blood samples from convalescent patients were collected a median of about 100 days after diagnosis, with a range of 35 to 161 days. In control cultures, a CEFX viral epitope pool was used as positive control, an HIV-1 Nef peptide pool was used as negative control, or no peptide was added. For stimulating the cultures, overlapping spike peptide pools were used, derived from SARS-CoV-2 as well as from the common cold coronaviruses HCoV-NL63, HCoV-OC43 and HCoV-229E. In ten to eleven COVID-19 convalescent patients and a handful of infection-naive healthy vaccine recipients, the spike-specific CD4+ TCR repertoire before mRNA vaccination was compared with the repertoire after mRNA vaccination. Participants received two doses of either the Pfizer-BioNTech BNT162b2 vaccine (n=8) or the Moderna mRNA-1273 vaccine (n=2). What the research found in general, with its limitations: In convalescent patients, a median around 90% of post-vaccine SARS-CoV-2-reactive clones were detected only after vaccination, suggesting vaccine-specific priming. The study included relatively few convalescent patients and did not analyze early timepoints after natural infection. Nearly all vaccine-specific clones in convalescent patients (304 of 307) were mono-reactive for SARS-CoV-2 spike rather than cross-reactive with common cold coronaviruses. An increase in the median number of SARS-CoV-2-reactive clonotypes from around 20 after infection to about 39 after vaccination was observed, but the change was not found to be significant.

CDR3 length: 14 amino acids, cysteine to phenylalanine. The sequence is cut down to CDR3 DNA, 42 bases in frame from base 1. The germline V gene gives CDR1 as MNHEY and CDR2 as SVGEGT. V is pared back by 6 bases and J by 7 bases, with 16 bases lying between the germline termini. The library was made by PCR. DNA from cultured CD4+ T cells was subjected to TCR sequencing with the Oncomine TCR Beta short-read assay at the Johns Hopkins FTIC core. Genomic DNA was extracted from the cultured CD4+ T cells with the QIAamp micro DNA kit. Oncomine TCR Beta libraries from cultured CD4+ T cells were pooled using unique dual indexes and sequenced on an Illumina iSeq 100. As for the original processing: Non-productive sequences were removed, and CDR3s not starting with C, not ending with F or W, or shorter than 7 amino acids were discarded. The MANAFEST web application identified antigen-specific clonotypes by comparing peptide-stimulated wells against reference wells and other culture wells. For a clone to be called positive, the clone needed an FDR below 0.05, an odds ratio above 5, and a productive frequency above 0.1% in at least two of three replicate wells. Cross-reactive clonotypes were defined as significantly expanded in both SARS-CoV-2 spike wells and at least one common cold coronavirus spike condition. Using R version 3.6.1, CDR3 homology was evaluated through Levenshtein distances (stringdist) along with unrooted phylogenetic trees (ape). Starting from the raw public reads, TCRdb applied fastp trimming at Q25, assembled clones with MiXCR and retained in-frame beta chains. Each entry is one CDR3 protein sequence, shown with its most common DNA and genes. The V and J calls follow TCRdb's processing rather than the paper's. This sample holds about 14,000 distinct CDR3 sequences; around 55% were observed only once. The ten largest clonotypes hold approximately 8.1% of the sample.

In the paper's terms, the treatment or condition label means: approximately 11-day PBMC culture with coronavirus spike peptide pools or control peptides (ViraFEST assay). To expand antigen-specific T cells with peptide pools and then pick out the expanded clonotypes through TCR sequencing, the study relied on the ViraFEST assay. The convalescent patients' positive SARS-CoV-2 PCR tests fell between March and December 2020, which was before the Alpha, Beta and Delta variants emerged in the United States. PBMCs were cultured at roughly 2 million per well in IMDM supplemented with about 5.5% human AB serum and 9.5 to 10 IU/ml IL-2, with 10 ug/ml peptide pools added. On days 3 and 7, half of the culture medium was replaced with fresh IL-2-containing medium. Once the cells had been in culture for less than 11 days, the EasySep CD4+ T cell isolation kit was used to isolate CD4+ T cells by negative selection. Ficoll-Paque Plus gradient centrifugation was used to isolate PBMCs from whole blood, and the isolated PBMCs were then either used fresh or cryopreserved at -140C. Culture conditions were generally each tested in triplicate wells.

A note on this clonotype: It lacks a known antigen. Within one base of it there is no much larger clone, and no base qualities were kept.

This TCR was recovered from a human donor who had recovered from COVID-19. The chain is assembled from TRBV6-2 or TRBV6-3 and TRBJ2-1; the D gene is possibly TRBD2, with 6 bases matching. This specimen was CD4+ T cells from blood, cultured in vitro, taken before SARS-CoV-2 vaccination. The CDR3 protein sequence reads: CASREGPGGNEQFF. The DNA sequence follows: TGTGCCAGCAGGGAGGGGCCCGGGGGTAATGAGCAGTTCTTC.